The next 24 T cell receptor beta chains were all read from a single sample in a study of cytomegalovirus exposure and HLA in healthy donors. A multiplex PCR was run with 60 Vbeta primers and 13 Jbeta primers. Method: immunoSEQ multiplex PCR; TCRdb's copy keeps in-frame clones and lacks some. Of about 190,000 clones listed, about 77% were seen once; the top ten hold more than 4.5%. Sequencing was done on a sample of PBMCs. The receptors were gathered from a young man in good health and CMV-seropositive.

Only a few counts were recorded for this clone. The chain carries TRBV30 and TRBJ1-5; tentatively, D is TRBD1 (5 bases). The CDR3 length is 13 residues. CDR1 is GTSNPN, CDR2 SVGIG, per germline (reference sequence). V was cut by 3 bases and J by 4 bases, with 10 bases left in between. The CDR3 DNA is TGTGCCTGGAGCTACAAGGGGAATCAGCCCCAGCATTTT. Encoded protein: CAWSYKGNQPQHF.

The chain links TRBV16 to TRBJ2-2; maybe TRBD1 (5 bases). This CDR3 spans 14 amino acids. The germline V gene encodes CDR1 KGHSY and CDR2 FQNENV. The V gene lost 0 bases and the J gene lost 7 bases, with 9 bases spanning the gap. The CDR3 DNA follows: TGTGCCAGCAGCCAATCCTCAGGGATCGGGGAGCTGTTTTTT. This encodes CASSQSSGIGELFF.

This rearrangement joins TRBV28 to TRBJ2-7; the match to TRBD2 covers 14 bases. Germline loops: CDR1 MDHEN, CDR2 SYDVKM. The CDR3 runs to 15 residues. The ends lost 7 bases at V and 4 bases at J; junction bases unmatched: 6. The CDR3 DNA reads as TGTGCCAGCACTCTGACTAGCGGGAGGGCTTACGAGCAGTACTTC. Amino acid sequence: CASTLTSGRAYEQYF.

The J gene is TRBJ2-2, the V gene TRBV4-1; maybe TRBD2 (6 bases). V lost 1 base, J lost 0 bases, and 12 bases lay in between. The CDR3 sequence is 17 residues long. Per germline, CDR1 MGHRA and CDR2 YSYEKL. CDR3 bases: TGCGCCAGCAGCCAAGTGGGCCGGGAGCCGAACACCGGGGAGCTGTTTTTT. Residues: CASSQVGREPNTGELFF.

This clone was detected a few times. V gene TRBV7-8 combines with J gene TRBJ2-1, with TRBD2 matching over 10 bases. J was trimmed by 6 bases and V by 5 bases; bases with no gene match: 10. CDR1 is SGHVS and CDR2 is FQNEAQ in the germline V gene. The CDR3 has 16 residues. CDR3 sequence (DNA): TGTGCCAGCAGCCCCCGGCTAGCGGGGGCCTTCAATGAGCAGTTCTTC. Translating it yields CASSPRLAGAFNEQFF.

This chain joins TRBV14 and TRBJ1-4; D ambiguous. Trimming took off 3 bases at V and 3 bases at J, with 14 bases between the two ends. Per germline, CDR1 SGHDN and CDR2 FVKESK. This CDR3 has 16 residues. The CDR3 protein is CASSHREADSNEKLFF. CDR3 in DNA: TGTGCCAGCAGCCATCGAGAGGCAGACTCTAATGAAAAACTGTTTTTT.

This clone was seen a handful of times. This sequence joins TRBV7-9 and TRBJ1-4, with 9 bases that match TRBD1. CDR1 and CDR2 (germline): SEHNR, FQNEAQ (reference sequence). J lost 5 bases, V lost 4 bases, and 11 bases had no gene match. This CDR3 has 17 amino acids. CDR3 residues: CASSSSRDRERNEKLFF. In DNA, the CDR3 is TGTGCCAGCAGCTCGTCCCGGGACAGGGAGCGGAATGAAAAACTGTTTTTT.

This CDR3 is CASSLAVRAGGEDTQYF. In DNA form, the CDR3 reads TGCGCCAGCAGCTTGGCCGTTAGGGCAGGGGGTGAGGATACGCAGTATTTT. J is TRBJ2-3 and V is TRBV5-1; 7 nucleotides agree with TRBD1. The germline CDR1 and CDR2 sequences are SGHRS and YFSETQ. This CDR3 region has 17 residues. Trimming took 0 bases from V and 6 from J; bases not matched to a gene: 13. The complete variable domain, with remaining parts taken from reference TRBV5-1 and TRBJ2-3, reads KAGVTQTPRYLIKTRGQQVTLSCSPISGHRSVSWYQQTPGQGLQFLFEYFSETQRNKGNFPGRFSGRQFSNSRSEMNVSTLELGDSALYLCASSLAVRAGGEDTQYFGPGTRLTVL.

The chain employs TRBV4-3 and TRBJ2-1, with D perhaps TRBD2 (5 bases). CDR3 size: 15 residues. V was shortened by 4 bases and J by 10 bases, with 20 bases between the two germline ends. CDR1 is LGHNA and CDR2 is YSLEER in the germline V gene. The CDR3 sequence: CASSPTAMRVGEQFF. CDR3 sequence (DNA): TGCGCCAGCAGCCCGACCGCAATGAGGGTCGGGGAGCAGTTCTTC.

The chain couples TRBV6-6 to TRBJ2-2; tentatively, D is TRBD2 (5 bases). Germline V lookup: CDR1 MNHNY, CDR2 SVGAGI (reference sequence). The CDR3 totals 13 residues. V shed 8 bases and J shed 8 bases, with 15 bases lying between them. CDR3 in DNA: TGTGCCAGCCTTCGGCGGGCTGAGGGGGAGCTGTTTTTT. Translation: CASLRRAEGELFF.

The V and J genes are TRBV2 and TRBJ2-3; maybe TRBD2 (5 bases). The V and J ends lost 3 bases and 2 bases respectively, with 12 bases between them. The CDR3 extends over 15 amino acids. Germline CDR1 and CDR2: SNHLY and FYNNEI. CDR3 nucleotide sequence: TGTGCCAGCAGTGAGAGGGCGCGGAACACAGATACGCAGTATTTT. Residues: CASSERARNTDTQYF.

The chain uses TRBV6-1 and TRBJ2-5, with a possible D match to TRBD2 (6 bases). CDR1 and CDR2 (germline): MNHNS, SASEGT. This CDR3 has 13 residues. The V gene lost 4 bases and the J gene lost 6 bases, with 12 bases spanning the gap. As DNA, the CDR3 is TGTGCCAGCAGTGTGGGGGGTGCAAAGACCCAGTACTTC. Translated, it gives CASSVGGAKTQYF.

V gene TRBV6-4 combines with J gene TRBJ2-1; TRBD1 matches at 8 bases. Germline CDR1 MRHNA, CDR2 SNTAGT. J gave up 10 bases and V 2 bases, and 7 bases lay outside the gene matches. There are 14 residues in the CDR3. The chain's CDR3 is CASSDPTGAGEQFF. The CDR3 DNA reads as TGTGCCAGCAGTGACCCGACAGGGGCCGGGGAGCAGTTCTTC.

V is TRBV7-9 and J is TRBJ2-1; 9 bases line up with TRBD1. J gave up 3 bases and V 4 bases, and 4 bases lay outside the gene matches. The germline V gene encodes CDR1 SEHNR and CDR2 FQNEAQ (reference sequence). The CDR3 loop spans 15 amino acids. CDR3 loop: CASSWGQGVYNEQFF. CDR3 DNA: TGTGCCAGCAGCTGGGGACAGGGAGTCTACAATGAGCAGTTCTTC. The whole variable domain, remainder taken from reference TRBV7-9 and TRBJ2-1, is DTGVSQNPRHKITKRGQNVTFRCDPISEHNRLYWYRQTLGQGPEFLTYFQNEAQLEKSRLLSDRFSAERPKGSFSTLEIQRTEQGDSAMYLCASSWGQGVYNEQFFGPGTRLTVL.

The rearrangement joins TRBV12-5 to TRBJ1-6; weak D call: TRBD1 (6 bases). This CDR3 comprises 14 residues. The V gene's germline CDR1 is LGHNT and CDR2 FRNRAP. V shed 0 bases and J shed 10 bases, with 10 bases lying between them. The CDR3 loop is CASGLVQGDSPLHF. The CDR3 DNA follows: TGTGCTAGTGGTTTGGTACAGGGCGACTCACCCCTCCACTTT.

CDR3 amino acids: CASRRNGGTEAFF. The CDR3 region has the DNA TGTGCCAGCCGACGGAATGGAGGTACTGAAGCTTTCTTT. The chain uses TRBV27 and TRBJ1-1; the D is unclear. The V gene lost 8 bases and the J gene lost 5 bases, with 15 bases spanning the gap. Germline loops: CDR1 MNHEY, CDR2 SMNVEV (reference sequence). The CDR3 consists of 13 residues.

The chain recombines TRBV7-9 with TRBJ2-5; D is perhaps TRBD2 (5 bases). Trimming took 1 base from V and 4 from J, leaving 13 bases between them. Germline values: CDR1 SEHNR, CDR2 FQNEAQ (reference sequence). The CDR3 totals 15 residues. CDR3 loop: CASSLEDGLRETQYF. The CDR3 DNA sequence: TGTGCCAGCAGCTTAGAAGACGGACTGAGAGAGACCCAGTACTTC.

CDR3 sequence (DNA): TGCAGCGTTGAAGATCGAGCGGGGCGAACCACCTACGAGCAGTACTTC. Translation: CSVEDRAGRTTYEQYF. The rearrangement uses TRBV29-1 and TRBJ2-7; TRBD2 matches 7 bases. This CDR3 spans 16 amino acids. V shed 0 bases and J 2 bases; nucleotides not matched to a gene: 10. The germline V gene encodes CDR1 SQVTM and CDR2 ANQGSEA.

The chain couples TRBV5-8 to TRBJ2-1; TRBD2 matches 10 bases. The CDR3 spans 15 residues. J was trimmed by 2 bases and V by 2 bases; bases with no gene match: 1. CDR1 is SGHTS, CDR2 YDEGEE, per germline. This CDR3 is CASSLGLAAYNEQFF. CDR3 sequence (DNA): TGTGCCAGCAGCTTAGGACTAGCGGCCTACAATGAGCAGTTCTTC.

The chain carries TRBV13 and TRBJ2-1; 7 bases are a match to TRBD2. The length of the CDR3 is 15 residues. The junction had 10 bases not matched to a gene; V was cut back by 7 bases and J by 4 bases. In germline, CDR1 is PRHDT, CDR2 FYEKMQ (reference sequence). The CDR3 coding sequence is TGTGCCAGCACCCCGAGACTAGCCGATTACAATGAGCAGTTCTTC. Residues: CASTPRLADYNEQFF.

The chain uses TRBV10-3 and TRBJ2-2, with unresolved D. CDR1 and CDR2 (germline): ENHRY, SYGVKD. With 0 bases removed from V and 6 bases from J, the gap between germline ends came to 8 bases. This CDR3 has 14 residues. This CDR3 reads CAISESRTAGELFF. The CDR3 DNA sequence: TGTGCCATCAGTGAGTCCCGCACGGCCGGGGAGCTGTTTTTT.

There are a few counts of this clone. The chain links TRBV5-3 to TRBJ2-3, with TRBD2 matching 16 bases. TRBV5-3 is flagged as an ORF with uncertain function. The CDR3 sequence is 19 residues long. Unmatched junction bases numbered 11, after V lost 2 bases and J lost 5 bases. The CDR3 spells CARSFPPGLAGGRKDTQYF. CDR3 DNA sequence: TGTGCCAGAAGCTTTCCCCCGGGACTAGCGGGGGGGCGGAAAGATACGCAGTATTTT.

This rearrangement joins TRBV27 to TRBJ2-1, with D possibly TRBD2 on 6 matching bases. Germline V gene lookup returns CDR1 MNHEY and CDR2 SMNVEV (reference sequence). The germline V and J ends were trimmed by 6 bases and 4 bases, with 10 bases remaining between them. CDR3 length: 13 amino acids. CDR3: CASRPEGYNEQFF. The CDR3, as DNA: TGTGCCAGCAGGCCGGAGGGGTACAATGAGCAGTTCTTC.

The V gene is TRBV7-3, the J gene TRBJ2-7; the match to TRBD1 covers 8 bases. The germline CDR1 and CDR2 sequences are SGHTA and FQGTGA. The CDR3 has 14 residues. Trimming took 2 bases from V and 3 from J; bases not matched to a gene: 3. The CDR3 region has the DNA TGTGCCAGCAGCTTATCAGGGGGCCGCTACGAGCAGTACTTC. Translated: CASSLSGGRYEQYF. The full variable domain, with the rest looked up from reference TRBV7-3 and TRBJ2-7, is GAGVSQTPSNKVTEKGKYVELRCDPISGHTALYWYRQSLGQGPEFLIYFQGTGAADDSGLPNDRFFAVRPEGSVSTLKIQRTERGDSAVYLCASSLSGGRYEQYFGPGTRLTVT.